What follows describes a single T cell receptor (beta chain). Its antigen is unknown. V lost 6 bases and J lost 4; bases outside the gene matches: 21. Germline V gene sequence: CDR1 SGHVT, CDR2 SQSDAQ. This CDR3 has 21 amino acids. Other autoimmune diseases, uncontrolled infections, pregnancy and lactation each led to patient exclusion. The study amplified TCR beta CDR3 regions using RNA transcripts. Amplification began with first-round RT-PCR using HTBI primers, then second-round multiplex PCR was performed. Each CDR3 protein is one row after TCRdb ran MiXCR on the multiplex PCR reads. There are roughly 500,000 distinct CDR3 sequences in the sample; approximately 15% occur only once, and over 8% lies in the top ten. This sample is part of a study of Graves' ophthalmopathy and Graves' hyperthyroidism. The overall study: There was a collection of peripheral blood at initial diagnosis, before any treatment.

Study-wide findings and caveats: Ophthalmopathy could be told apart from stable hyperthyroidism by a 13-signature model (about 90% sensitivity, roughly 80% specificity).

V gene TRBV7-4 combines with J gene TRBJ2-2, with TRBD2 matching 12 bases. Sequencing was done on a sample of blood. The TCR originated in a woman aged 25 to 45 with Graves' ophthalmopathy. This CDR3 is CASRPRGFMLAGGPGTGELFF. The CDR3 DNA follows: TGTGCCAGCAGACCCCGAGGGTTCATGCTAGCGGGGGGGCCGGGCACCGGGGAGCTGTTTTTT.